This T cell receptor (beta chain) emerged from a study of technical replicates of blood from a handful of donors. The CDR3 sequence is 12 residues long. V was pared by 9 bases and J by 3 bases, with 3 bases of the junction left unmatched. Germline V gene sequence: CDR1 MDHEN, CDR2 SYDVKM. This clone occurred a few times. The protocol was immunoSEQ multiplex PCR, while the TCRdb copy is restricted to in-frame clones and leaves out a portion. The sample carries roughly 14,000 clones, approximately 84% recorded once. The sequence derives from a human donor in good health. The sequenced sample consisted of PBMCs. V gene TRBV28 combines with J gene TRBJ2-7, with 9 bases lining up with TRBD1. The CDR3 loop is CASKTGGYEQYF. The CDR3 DNA is TGTGCCAGTAAGACAGGGGGCTACGAGCAGTACTTC.